One sample yielded the 26 T cell receptor beta chains listed below, sequenced in a study of T cells expressing NK-cell markers. TCRdb re-called the 5' RACE reads and gives one entry per CDR3 protein, without DNA. This repertoire comprises 250,000 to 300,000 distinct CDR3 sequences; its ten largest clones make up about 0.39%. Source material: blood T cells: a sorted CD56 or NKG2C T cell subset, CD4+ or CD8+ T cells, or bulk PBMC T cells (not recorded which). These TCRs come from a man between 18 and 29 years old in good health.

The chain carries TRBV20-1 and TRBJ2-5; TCRdb's assignment of TRBD2 cannot be checked, as there is no DNA. This CDR3 region has 16 residues. Germline V CDR1 and CDR2: DFQATT, SNEGSKA (reference sequence). The CDR3 here is CSANGGGEVLGETQYF.

This chain uses TRBV30 with TRBJ1-2; TCRdb selects TRBD1, and the lack of DNA leaves this call unchecked. CDR1 and CDR2 from the germline V gene are GTSNPN and SVGIG (reference sequence). The CDR3 is made up of 14 amino acids. Here the CDR3 reads CAWSRRDTSYGYTF. The full variable domain, rest sourced from reference TRBV30 and TRBJ1-2, is SQTIHQWPATLVQPVGSPLSLECTVEGTSNPNLYWYRQAAGRGLQLLFYSVGIGQISSEVPQNLSASRPQDRQFILSSKKLLLSDSGFYLCAWSRRDTSYGYTFGSGTRLTVV.

The chain has TRBV29-1 and TRBJ2-5; the TCRdb D gene call, TRBD1, has no DNA to confirm it. This CDR3 is built from 15 residues. Per the germline V gene, CDR1 is SQVTM and CDR2 is ANQGSEA. The CDR3: CSVGMRQTPQETQYF.

The CDR3 loop is CASRLEVGRGYTF. The V and J genes are TRBV7-8 and TRBJ1-2. Germline V gene data show CDR1 as SGHVS and CDR2 as FQNEAQ. This CDR3 has 13 amino acids.

The rearrangement links TRBV12-3 or TRBV12-4 to TRBJ2-3; as DNA is missing, the TRBD1 call by TCRdb cannot be tested. The CDR3 contains 13 residues. The CDR3 protein is CASSGTSRDTQYF.

The rearrangement uses TRBV20-1 and TRBJ2-1; no DNA is available, so the TRBD2 call from TCRdb remains unchecked. This CDR3 has 12 amino acids. Germline loops: CDR1 DFQATT, CDR2 SNEGSKA (reference sequence). The CDR3 protein is CSARGQTSGQFF.

The chain links TRBV29-1 to TRBJ2-5. Germline CDR1 SQVTM, CDR2 ANQGSEA. The CDR3 is made up of 13 amino acids. CDR3 loop: CSVEWKYQETQYF.

This rearrangement joins TRBV7-2 to TRBJ2-2; the D call of TRBD2 rests on TCRdb alone, since no DNA is present to check it. The CDR3 has 17 amino acids. Per germline, CDR1 SGHTA and CDR2 FQGNSA. The CDR3 spells CASRPGGGPSGTGELFF.

The J gene is TRBJ2-5, the V gene TRBV5-1; TCRdb gives TRBD1 as the D gene, but with no DNA this cannot be confirmed. Germline assignment: CDR1 SGHRS and CDR2 YFSETQ. This CDR3 region has 16 residues. This chain's CDR3 is CASSWRTGSQQETQYF. Supplemented by reference TRBV5-1 and TRBJ2-5, the full variable domain reads KAGVTQTPRYLIKTRGQQVTLSCSPISGHRSVSWYQQTPGQGLQFLFEYFSETQRNKGNFPGRFSGRQFSNSRSEMNVSTLELGDSALYLCASSWRTGSQQETQYFGPGTRLLVL.

V is TRBV12-3 or TRBV12-4 and J is TRBJ2-1; no DNA is available, so the TRBD1 call from TCRdb remains unchecked. The CDR3 contains 12 residues. CDR3 residues: CASGTGFNEQFF.

The chain employs TRBV12-3 or TRBV12-4 and TRBJ2-1; as DNA is missing, the TRBD1 call by TCRdb cannot be tested. The CDR3 length is 14 residues. The CDR3 loop reads CASSLEAGSPVQFF.

CDR3 loop: CASSHPTGNTGELFF. This chain connects TRBV5-1 to TRBJ2-2; TCRdb reports TRBD1, a call that lacks DNA to check it against. The germline CDR1 and CDR2 sequences are SGHRS and YFSETQ. The CDR3 runs 15 residues. Full variable domain (remainder filled in from reference TRBV5-1 and TRBJ2-2): KAGVTQTPRYLIKTRGQQVTLSCSPISGHRSVSWYQQTPGQGLQFLFEYFSETQRNKGNFPGRFSGRQFSNSRSEMNVSTLELGDSALYLCASSHPTGNTGELFFGEGSRLTVL.

V usage is TRBV20-1 and J usage is TRBJ1-5; the D call from TCRdb, TRBD1, cannot be confirmed without DNA. This CDR3 comprises 14 residues. The germline V gene has CDR1 DFQATT and CDR2 SNEGSKA (reference sequence). This CDR3 is CSARRRAGNQPQHF.

The chain has TRBV12-3 or TRBV12-4 and TRBJ2-5; lacking DNA, the TRBD1 call made by TCRdb goes unchecked. This CDR3 is 14 amino acids long. CDR3 sequence: CASQSRDLEETQYF.

The V call is TRBV2, the J call TRBJ2-5. CDR1 is SNHLY, CDR2 FYNNEI, per germline. CDR3 size: 14 residues. The CDR3 loop is CASTPEVVRETQYF.

This chain connects TRBV29-1 to TRBJ2-1; as DNA is missing, the TRBD1 call by TCRdb cannot be tested. Germline CDR1 SQVTM, CDR2 ANQGSEA. This CDR3 has 14 residues. CDR3 loop: CSVVLGQNYNEQFF.

The chain carries TRBV6-2 or TRBV6-3 and TRBJ2-1; there is no DNA to check the TCRdb D call of TRBD1. CDR1 MNHEY and CDR2 SVGEGT come from the germline V gene. The CDR3 is 18 residues long. CDR3 protein: CASSDRTGGARRYNEQFF.

The rearrangement uses TRBV12-3 or TRBV12-4 and TRBJ1-1. This CDR3 region has 14 residues. The CDR3 loop is CASTYWDINTEAFF.

CDR3 in amino acids: CASTPTGLNQPQHF. The chain joins TRBV12-3 or TRBV12-4 to TRBJ1-5; the TRBD1 assignment by TCRdb is unverifiable without DNA. The CDR3 is 14 residues long.

The chain uses TRBV5-1 and TRBJ2-7; TCRdb selects TRBD1, and the lack of DNA leaves this call unchecked. Per germline, CDR1 SGHRS and CDR2 YFSETQ. The CDR3 runs to 15 residues. The CDR3 sequence: CASSPGQKKTYEQYF.

V gene TRBV7-9 combines with J gene TRBJ2-2; TCRdb indicates TRBD1, and absent DNA this call remains unverified. The germline gives CDR1 SEHNR, CDR2 FQNEAQ (reference sequence). CDR3 length: 15 residues. The CDR3 region is CASSLSGGGTGELFF. Filled out from reference TRBV7-9 and TRBJ2-2, the complete variable domain reads DTGVSQNPRHKITKRGQNVTFRCDPISEHNRLYWYRQTLGQGPEFLTYFQNEAQLEKSRLLSDRFSAERPKGSFSTLEIQRTEQGDSAMYLCASSLSGGGTGELFFGEGSRLTVL.

The chain combines TRBV12-3 or TRBV12-4 with TRBJ2-3; lacking DNA, the TRBD2 call made by TCRdb goes unchecked. The CDR3 contains 17 residues. This chain's CDR3 is CASRSLKLAPNTDTQYF.

This chain joins TRBV12-3 or TRBV12-4 and TRBJ1-5. The CDR3 is 16 amino acids. The CDR3 spells CASSLEGSGFDQPQHF.

The CDR3 reads CASSRLAGGSEQFF. The V and J genes are TRBV6-1 and TRBJ2-1; with no DNA, the TCRdb D assignment of TRBD2 cannot be verified. The CDR3 consists of 14 residues. The germline V gene has CDR1 MNHNS and CDR2 SASEGT.

The chain combines TRBV20-1 with TRBJ2-7; lacking DNA, the TRBD1 call made by TCRdb goes unchecked. CDR3 length: 15 residues. CDR1 is DFQATT, CDR2 SNEGSKA, per germline (reference sequence). The CDR3 reads CSARDPQGNPYEQYF.

The genes are TRBV20-1 and TRBJ2-1. The CDR3 has 16 residues. Germline lookup yields CDR1 DFQATT and CDR2 SNEGSKA (reference sequence). This CDR3 reads CSTNGVGLDSYNEQFF.